The T cell receptor beta chain under discussion was sequenced for a study of blood T cell repertoires in COVID-19. Study details: Material from acute and convalescent COVID-19 was sourced from the United States, Italy and Spain.

A remark on this clone: Other nucleotide sequences from this sample produce the same CDR3.

Assay used: immunoSEQ multiplex PCR; TCRdb lists only in-frame clones, some missing. Of around 250,000 clones listed, 86% are singletons. CDR1 is LNHDA, CDR2 SQIVND, per germline (reference sequence). The CDR3 consists of 13 residues. The V and J ends lost 3 bases and 5 bases respectively, with 10 bases between them. This receptor was taken from a man aged 40-50 years with active or convalescent COVID-19. This chain uses TRBV19 with TRBJ1-1, with D perhaps TRBD1 (5 bases). Source material: peripheral blood. CDR3: CASSIGGGTEAFF. For the CDR3, the DNA is TGTGCCAGTAGTATCGGGGGAGGTACTGAAGCTTTCTTT.